The 8 T cell receptor beta chains in this list originate from one sample, sequenced in a study of CD8 T cells in ankylosing spondylitis. TCRdb independently ran MiXCR on the 5' RACE reads; one entry per CDR3 protein. The sample consists of some 700,000 distinct CDR3 sequences, about 20% of them appearing once. Their target antigens are unknown. Findings of the study overall: Made up of fewer than ten highly homologous variants, a TCR beta motif appeared characteristic of ankylosing spondylitis blood.

The specimen sequenced was blood, either unsorted or a sorted T cell fraction (not recorded which). The origin of the receptors is a male donor with ankylosing spondylitis.

The sample holds a few counts of this clonotype. The CDR3 reads CSARSARGGNQPQHF. The CDR3 DNA is TGCAGTGCTAGGTCAGCTCGGGGAGGCAATCAGCCCCAGCATTTT. V and J are TRBV20-1 and TRBJ1-5; D gene uncertain. V dropped 3 bases and J dropped 2 bases, with 14 bases sitting between them. This CDR3 comprises 15 residues. Germline assignment: CDR1 DFQATT and CDR2 SNEGSKA (reference sequence).

This clonotype was detected a few times. The gene calls are TRBV7-2 and TRBJ2-7, with TRBD1 matching 9 bases. The CDR3 is 16 amino acids. Germline V lookup: CDR1 SGHTA, CDR2 FQGNSA. V lost 0 bases and J lost 3; bases outside the gene matches: 6. The CDR3 DNA reads as TGTGCCAGCAGCTTAGCGACCGGGACAGGGTACTACGAGCAGTACTTC. It codes for CASSLATGTGYYEQYF.

The sample holds many counts of this clonotype. V usage is TRBV12-3 or TRBV12-4 and J usage is TRBJ1-1; D might be TRBD1 (5 bases). CDR3 size: 14 residues. Trimming shortened V by 8 bases and J by 4 bases, and 17 bases separated the two germline ends. The CDR3 spells CASLLSDTATEAFF. CDR3 nucleotide sequence: TGTGCCAGCCTTCTATCGGACACAGCCACTGAAGCTTTCTTT.

The chain has TRBV11-2 and TRBJ1-1, with D unresolved. V lost 1 base, J lost 5 bases, and 11 bases lay in between. The CDR3 contains 14 residues. CDR1 is SGHAT and CDR2 is FQNNGV in the germline V gene. The CDR3 region is CASSLGDMGTEAFF. Here the CDR3 DNA reads TGTGCCAGCAGCTTAGGGGATATGGGGACTGAAGCTTTCTTT.

This clonotype was counted a few times. V and J are TRBV20-1 and TRBJ2-1; D may be TRBD2 (5 bases). V lost 6 bases and J 10 bases, leaving 16 bases between the germline ends. This CDR3 contains 12 residues. Germline values: CDR1 DFQATT, CDR2 SNEGSKA (reference sequence). The CDR3 nucleotides read TGCAGTGCGGAGGTACCCCTCGGGGAGCAGTTCTTC. As protein: CSAEVPLGEQFF.

This rearrangement joins TRBV27 to TRBJ1-2; 9 positions match TRBD1. Germline V gene sequence: CDR1 MNHEY, CDR2 SMNVEV (reference sequence). The CDR3 runs 14 residues. V lost 6 bases, J lost 7 bases, and 9 bases stayed unmatched. This CDR3 is CASRVGQGITGYTF. The CDR3 DNA sequence: TGTGCCAGCAGAGTAGGACAGGGGATAACTGGCTACACCTTC.

V gene TRBV4-1 combines with J gene TRBJ2-1, with 10 bases aligning to TRBD2. CDR1 is MGHRA, CDR2 YSYEKL, per germline. CDR3 length: 14 amino acids. Germline trimming cut 4 bases from V and 5 bases from J; bases unmatched to any gene: 2. This chain's CDR3 is CASSPLAGDNEQFF. The DNA of the CDR3 is TGCGCCAGCAGCCCTCTAGCGGGAGACAATGAGCAGTTCTTC.

CDR3 DNA sequence: TGCGCCAGCAGCTACCAGGGGGGGGCTGAAAAACTGTTTTTT. This codes for CASSYQGGAEKLFF. The V call is TRBV5-1, the J call TRBJ1-4; 7 nucleotides agree with TRBD1. V was clipped by 3 bases and J by 7 bases; unmatched bases: 6. Germline loops: CDR1 SGHRS, CDR2 YFSETQ. The length of the CDR3 is 14 residues.